A single sample gave rise to the 18 T cell receptor beta chains below, sequenced in a study of post-analysis software for immune sequencing data. Study results and caveats: Elevated frequency relative to controls characterized 4 or 5 TRBV segments in patients, TRBV5-6, TRBV5-1 and TRBV20-1 among them.

Unique molecular identifiers featured in each of the TCR beta cDNA libraries. TCRdb redid the calling of the PCR reads with MiXCR, one entry per CDR3 protein. Of roughly 540,000 distinct CDR3 sequences in the sample, roughly 34% were seen once. Their specific antigens are unknown. Sequenced sample: blood. These receptors came from a girl under 18 with multiple sclerosis.

Note on this clonotype: The junction departs from germline at one end; a sequencing error may be responsible. The chain recombines TRBV20-1 with TRBJ2-3; 13 nucleotides line up with TRBD2. Germline CDR1 is DFQATT and CDR2 is SNEGSKA (reference sequence). The CDR3 is 16 residues long. CDR3: CSASPGLAGVGDTQYF. CDR3 bases: TGCAGCGCTAGCCCTGGACTAGCGGGGGTGGGAGATACGCAGTATTTT.

This clonotype was observed many times. In nucleotides, the CDR3 is TGTGCCACCAGCAGAGGGACAGGACAAGAGACCCAGTACTTC. Translating gives CATSRGTGQETQYF. The chain employs TRBV15 and TRBJ2-5; TRBD1 agrees at 7 bases. The CDR3 is 14 residues long. J lost 2 bases, V lost 1 base, and 1 base had no gene match. Germline V gives CDR1 LNHNV, CDR2 YYDKDF (reference sequence).

A word on this clonotype: Because the CDR3 is missing its conserved closing phenylalanine or tryptophan, this is likely a read error. The chain uses TRBV15 and TRBJ2-1; D not certain. V was shortened by 3 bases and J by 8 bases, with 14 bases between the two germline ends. CDR1 LNHNV and CDR2 YYDKDF come from the germline V gene (reference sequence). There are 14 residues in the CDR3. CDR3 sequence reads: CATSSGQAKHEQFL. The DNA of the CDR3 is TGTGCCACCAGCAGTGGCCAGGCGAAGCATGAGCAGTTCTTA.

The chain links TRBV4-1 to TRBJ1-2; a possible D gene is TRBD1 (5 bases). V shed 1 base and J shed 1 base, with 22 bases lying between them. The CDR3 contains 19 residues. The germline gives CDR1 MGHRA, CDR2 YSYEKL. The CDR3 protein is CASSQARFTRQKDNYGYTF. CDR3 nucleotides: TGCGCCAGCAGCCAAGCTCGGTTTACTCGACAGAAGGATAACTATGGCTACACCTTC.

The chain joins TRBV5-1 to TRBJ2-1; D is possibly TRBD1 (6 bases). V was clipped by 4 bases and J by 0 bases, with 14 bases between them. The CDR3 runs 16 residues. The V gene's germline CDR1 is SGHRS and CDR2 YFSETQ. This chain's CDR3 is CASSPIGQSSYNEQFF. DNA of the CDR3: TGCGCCAGCAGCCCGATCGGACAGAGCTCCTACAATGAGCAGTTCTTC.

This chain joins TRBV27 and TRBJ2-7, with D perhaps TRBD1 (6 bases). This CDR3 region has 14 residues. Trimming removed 4 bases at V and 2 bases at J, with 12 bases between. Germline values: CDR1 MNHEY, CDR2 SMNVEV (reference sequence). In nucleotides, the CDR3 is TGTGCCAGCAGTTGGGACAACAAGGCCTACGAGCAGTACTTC. Its protein is CASSWDNKAYEQYF.

This chain uses TRBV24-1 with TRBJ1-5; the D is unclear. Deletions cut 3 bases from V and 0 bases from J, with 11 bases between. There are 16 residues in the CDR3. From germline, CDR1 is KGHDR and CDR2 SFDVKD. The CDR3 loop is CATSDPRDYSNQPQHF. The CDR3 DNA sequence: TGTGCCACCAGTGATCCCCGAGATTATAGCAATCAGCCCCAGCATTTT.

V gene TRBV5-1 combines with J gene TRBJ2-3; D unclear. The V gene lost 4 bases and the J gene lost 6 bases, with 15 bases spanning the gap. There are 14 residues in the CDR3. Germline V gene data show CDR1 as SGHRS and CDR2 as YFSETQ. CDR3 sequence reads: CASSIRALVDTQYF. The CDR3 DNA is TGCGCCAGCAGCATCCGGGCCCTCGTTGATACGCAGTATTTT. Using reference TRBV5-1 and TRBJ2-3 for the parts outside the CDR3, the full variable domain is KAGVTQTPRYLIKTRGQQVTLSCSPISGHRSVSWYQQTPGQGLQFLFEYFSETQRNKGNFPGRFSGRQFSNSRSEMNVSTLELGDSALYLCASSIRALVDTQYFGPGTRLTVL.

At least ten counts were recorded for this clonotype. The chain carries TRBV7-3 and TRBJ2-7, with a possible D match to TRBD2 (7 bases). The CDR3 runs 14 residues. Trimming took 2 bases from V and 2 from J, leaving 10 bases between them. Germline lookup yields CDR1 SGHTA and CDR2 FQGTGA. The CDR3 coding sequence is TGTGCCAGCAGCTTAGACGGGGGGCCCTACGAGCAGTACTTC. Amino acid sequence: CASSLDGGPYEQYF.

CDR3 residues: CASSPPSGGYNEQFF. CDR3 DNA sequence: TGTGCCAGCAGTCCCCCTAGCGGGGGGTACAATGAGCAGTTCTTC. The rearrangement links TRBV6-5 to TRBJ2-1; 11 nucleotides line up with TRBD2. The V and J ends lost 5 bases and 4 bases, in that order; junction bases with no gene match: 4. The germline gives CDR1 MNHEY, CDR2 SVGAGI. CDR3 length: 15 residues.

J is TRBJ1-2 and V is TRBV18; D is ambiguous. This CDR3 comprises 13 residues. Germline lookup yields CDR1 KGHSH and CDR2 LQKENI. Trimming took 0 bases from V and 2 from J, leaving 4 bases between them. CDR3 residues: CASSPPLNYGYTF. As DNA, the CDR3 is TGTGCCAGCTCACCACCCCTGAACTATGGCTACACCTTC.

This clonotype came up a few times. A junction boundary mismatches the germline segment, possibly from a read error. The chain employs TRBV7-8 and TRBJ1-5; D may be TRBD1 (5 bases). The CDR3 extends over 16 amino acids. Germline V lookup: CDR1 SGHVS, CDR2 FQNEAQ. The DNA for the CDR3 is TGTGCCAGCAGCCTAGCAGGGTTTGTAAGCAATCAGCCCCAGCATTTT. Translation: CASSLAGFVSNQPQHF.

This clonotype has just a few counts. V is TRBV5-1 and J is TRBJ1-2; D possibly corresponds to TRBD1 (6 bases). The CDR3 loop spans 13 amino acids. V lost 6 bases and J lost 7, with 16 bases in between. Per germline, CDR1 SGHRS and CDR2 YFSETQ. The CDR3 DNA reads TGCGCCAGCACCCTAGGGGGGCTACGTGGCTACACCTTC. The encoded protein is CASTLGGLRGYTF.

This clonotype came up a few times. The chain combines TRBV6-5 with TRBJ1-5; D may be TRBD1 (5 bases). This CDR3 has 13 residues. CDR1 and CDR2 from the germline V gene are MNHEY and SVGAGI. V was pared by 6 bases and J by 11 bases, with 17 bases between. The DNA for the CDR3 is TGTGCCAGCAGCCAGGGCCCCGCCGTGGCCCAGCATTTT. Translated: CASSQGPAVAQHF.

The V and J genes are TRBV20-1 and TRBJ2-7; no firm D call. In germline, CDR1 is DFQATT, CDR2 SNEGSKA (reference sequence). Trimming shortened V by 0 bases and J by 3 bases, and 12 bases separated the two germline ends. The CDR3 covers 14 residues. Written as DNA, the CDR3 is TGCAGTGCTAGAGATCTTGGGCAGAACTACGAGCAGTACTTC. Translated: CSARDLGQNYEQYF.

This rearrangement joins TRBV4-2 to TRBJ2-3; perhaps D is TRBD1 or TRBD2 (5 bases each). The V gene's germline CDR1 is LGHNA and CDR2 YNFKEQ. V was cut by 1 base and J by 6 bases, with 17 bases left in between. This CDR3 is 16 amino acids long. This CDR3 is CASSQVTGPLGDTQYF. In nucleotides, the CDR3 is TGTGCCAGCAGCCAAGTAACGGGACCCCTCGGGGATACGCAGTATTTT.

As to this clonotype: This CDR3 fails to terminate in the conserved phenylalanine or tryptophan, so it likely reflects a read error. The J gene is TRBJ2-3, the V gene TRBV7-2, with D possibly TRBD2 on 5 matching bases. Germline V gene lookup returns CDR1 SGHTA and CDR2 FQGNSA. Trimming removed 8 bases at V and 3 bases at J, with 21 bases between. This CDR3 is 16 amino acids long. The CDR3 reads CASGSASLTRTDTQYC. DNA of the CDR3: TGTGCCAGCGGCTCCGCCTCCCTCACTAGGACAGATACGCAGTATTGT.

This clonotype was seen a few times. The junction and the germline gene differ at one end; a read error may be behind it. This chain links TRBV13 with TRBJ2-7; possible D gene TRBD1, 6 bases. The CDR3 consists of 15 residues. In germline, CDR1 is PRHDT, CDR2 FYEKMQ (reference sequence). The CDR3 DNA reads TGTGCCAGCAGCTTAGGAGGGACAACGTCCTCCGAGCAGTACTTC. Translation gives CASSLGGTTSSEQYF. Full variable domain (missing parts from reference TRBV13 and TRBJ2-7): AAGVIQSPRHLIKEKRETATLKCYPIPRHDTVYWYQQGPGQDPQFLISFYEKMQSDKGSIPDRFSAQQFSDYHSELNMSSLELGDSALYFCASSLGGTTSSEQYFGPGTRLTVT.